This T cell receptor beta chain was found in a study of post-analysis software for immune sequencing data. The germline gives CDR1 SQVTM, CDR2 ANQGSEA. Trimming removed 5 bases at V and 4 bases at J, with 11 bases between. The CDR3 has 12 amino acids. This clonotype has a handful of counts. Its cognate antigen is unknown. The library was made from cDNA and included unique molecular identifiers. TCRdb re-analysed the PCR reads in MiXCR, keeping a single row per CDR3 protein. Of about 540,000 distinct CDR3 sequences listed, 30% to 40% are singletons. The study, taken as a whole, reports: Those samples that were prepared in the same batch co-clustered strongly by F measure. Compared against controls, patients with multiple sclerosis displayed significantly lower normalized Chao1 diversity. Patients had higher frequencies than controls of five TRBV segments, including TRBV5-6, TRBV5-1 and TRBV20-1.

What was sequenced was blood. The chain carries TRBV29-1 and TRBJ1-2, with D perhaps TRBD1 (6 bases). This sequence was found in a girl under 18 with multiple sclerosis. The CDR3 here is CSVHRDFYGYTF. The CDR3 bases are TGCAGCGTTCACAGGGATTTCTATGGCTACACCTTC.